The 13 T cell receptor beta chains presented below share a single source sample, sequenced in a study of patients and donors after allogeneic stem cell transplantation. TCRdb passed the RT-PCR reads through MiXCR, listing each CDR3 protein once. This table has around 170,000 distinct CDR3 sequences, about a quarter appearing once. Sequencing was done on a sample of blood, either unsorted or a sorted T cell fraction (not recorded which). These receptors all stem from a human donor who was either an allogeneic HSCT recipient or a stem cell or donor lymphocyte infusion donor (not recorded which). It is not recorded whose cells these are; they may come from a transplant donor.

The chain carries TRBV7-2 and TRBJ2-1; 9 positions agree with TRBD2. Germline assignment: CDR1 SGHTA and CDR2 FQGNSA. The CDR3 has 18 amino acids. The V segment lost 3 bases and the J segment 2 bases; nucleotides outside the gene matches: 11. The CDR3 is CASSFPDVAGAAYNEQFF. CDR3 in DNA: TGTGCCAGCAGCTTCCCAGACGTAGCGGGAGCGGCCTACAATGAGCAGTTCTTC.

This clonotype was counted at least ten times. The chain employs TRBV20-1 and TRBJ1-2, with 7 nucleotides matching TRBD1. V shed 1 base and J 4 bases; nucleotides not matched to a gene: 6. The CDR3 is 14 residues long. Germline-derived CDR1 and CDR2 are DFQATT and SNEGSKA (reference sequence). CDR3 coding DNA: TGCAGTGCTAGAGCACCGGGACAGTCCTATGGCTACACCTTC. Translation gives CSARAPGQSYGYTF.

This clonotype was counted only a few times. The rearrangement uses TRBV12-3 or TRBV12-4 and TRBJ2-3; D gene uncertain. The germline V and J ends were trimmed by 6 bases and 0 bases, with 10 bases remaining between them. The CDR3 has 14 residues. The CDR3, as DNA: TGTGCCAGCAGCCCCCGCCGCAGCACAGATACGCAGTATTTT. This encodes CASSPRRSTDTQYF.

The V call is TRBV20-1, the J call TRBJ1-1, with D maybe TRBD1 (6 bases). This CDR3 region has 13 residues. V dropped 4 bases and J dropped 1 base, with 10 bases sitting between them. Germline CDR1 reads DFQATT; CDR2 reads SNEGSKA (reference sequence). The DNA for the CDR3 is TGCAGTGCTAAGACAGGAACGAACACTGAAGCTTTCTTT. This gives the protein CSAKTGTNTEAFF.

V usage is TRBV25-1 and J usage is TRBJ1-1, with no clear D. The CDR3 is 15 residues long. Trimming removed 5 bases from V and 1 base from J, with 14 bases in between. Germline values: CDR1 MGHDK, CDR2 SYGVNS. The chain's CDR3 is CASSISWTANTEAFF. In nucleotides, the CDR3 is TGTGCCAGCAGTATATCTTGGACGGCGAACACTGAAGCTTTCTTT. Variable domain in full (rest from reference TRBV25-1 and TRBJ1-1): EADIYQTPRYLVIGTGKKITLECSQTMGHDKMYWYQQDPGMELHLIHYSYGVNSTEKGDLSSESTVSRIRTEHFPLTLESARPSHTSQYLCASSISWTANTEAFFGQGTRLTVV.

The sample holds a few counts of this clonotype. V and J are TRBV6-2 or TRBV6-3 and TRBJ2-7; D is unresolved. Germline lookup yields CDR1 MNHEY and CDR2 SVGEGT. Trimming took 5 bases from V and 0 from J, leaving 14 bases between them. CDR3 length: 15 amino acids. In DNA form, the CDR3 reads TGTGCCAGCAGTCCCGTCAGCAGTAGCTCCTACGAGCAGTACTTC. Its translation: CASSPVSSSSYEQYF.

This clonotype came up a few times. V gene TRBV7-9 combines with J gene TRBJ2-7; the D gene is possibly TRBD1 (5 bases). The CDR3 has 13 amino acids. V shed 1 base and J shed 11 bases, with 15 bases lying between them. The germline CDR1 and CDR2 sequences are SEHNR and FQNEAQ (reference sequence). The CDR3 region has the DNA TGTGCCAGCAGCTTAGATGGACAACTCCTAAAGTACTTC. Its protein is CASSLDGQLLKYF.

The V and J genes are TRBV5-1 and TRBJ2-1; D is unclear. Germline lookup yields CDR1 SGHRS and CDR2 YFSETQ. This CDR3 comprises 15 residues. Trimming shortened V by 2 bases and J by 8 bases, and 17 bases separated the two germline ends. The CDR3 protein is CASSLNNFGPHEQFF. CDR3 nucleotide sequence: TGCGCCAGCAGCTTAAATAACTTCGGACCCCATGAGCAGTTCTTC. Full variable domain (missing parts from reference TRBV5-1 and TRBJ2-1): KAGVTQTPRYLIKTRGQQVTLSCSPISGHRSVSWYQQTPGQGLQFLFEYFSETQRNKGNFPGRFSGRQFSNSRSEMNVSTLELGDSALYLCASSLNNFGPHEQFFGPGTRLTVL.

This clonotype was recorded a few times. V is TRBV19 and J is TRBJ2-7; 7 bases fit TRBD2. The trim removed 5 bases at V and 0 bases at J, leaving 4 bases unmatched. There are 14 residues in the CDR3. In germline, CDR1 is LNHDA, CDR2 SQIVND (reference sequence). The CDR3 DNA reads TGTGCCAGTAGTGTCCGGGACTACTCCTACGAGCAGTACTTC. This codes for CASSVRDYSYEQYF.

The chain carries TRBV10-3 and TRBJ1-1; 9 positions match TRBD1. The V and J ends lost 6 bases and 0 bases, in that order; junction bases with no gene match: 8. This CDR3 contains 16 residues. Germline values: CDR1 ENHRY, CDR2 SYGVKD. In DNA form, the CDR3 reads TGTGCCATCAGGCCCAGGACAGGGGCCCTGAACACTGAAGCTTTCTTT. Translating gives CAIRPRTGALNTEAFF.

This chain links TRBV7-2 with TRBJ1-1; D not certain. V was pared by 1 base and J by 3 bases, with 3 bases between. CDR1 and CDR2 (germline): SGHTA, FQGNSA. CDR3 length: 12 residues. The DNA of the CDR3 is TGTGCCAGCAGCTTAGTTCACACTGAAGCTTTCTTT. Protein: CASSLVHTEAFF. The complete variable domain, with remaining parts taken from reference TRBV7-2 and TRBJ1-1, reads GAGVSQSPSNKVTEKGKDVELRCDPISGHTALYWYRQSLGQGLEFLIYFQGNSAPDKSGLPSDRFSAERTGGSVSTLTIQRTQQEDSAVYLCASSLVHTEAFFGQGTRLTVV.

The chain joins TRBV4-1 to TRBJ2-2; D may be TRBD2 (5 bases). There are 16 residues in the CDR3. Trimming removed 4 bases at V and 0 bases at J, with 12 bases between. The germline V gene encodes CDR1 MGHRA and CDR2 YSYEKL. The chain's CDR3 is CASSPARGSNTGELFF. The CDR3 DNA follows: TGCGCCAGCAGCCCGGCCCGGGGATCGAACACCGGGGAGCTGTTTTTT.

This clonotype showed up just a few times. The chain combines TRBV20-1 with TRBJ2-7; weak D call: TRBD2 (5 bases). Trimming pared 7 bases from V and 5 bases from J, leaving 15 bases between. Germline values: CDR1 DFQATT, CDR2 SNEGSKA (reference sequence). CDR3 size: 12 residues. CDR3 DNA sequence: TGCAGTGGGCTTTCGGGAAGCAACGAGCAGTACTTC. Translation: CSGLSGSNEQYF.